These T cell receptor beta chains were read from a single sample in a study of T cell changes during pregnancy in multiple sclerosis. Only in-frame clones appear in the TCRdb table, and some are missing; sequencing was by immunoSEQ multiplex PCR. Of 43,000 or so clones listed, 80% to 95% are singletons. Sequencing used peripheral blood, obtained in the third trimester of pregnancy. Receptors originate from a female donor with multiple sclerosis, enrolled in a pregnancy study. CDR3s include the opening cysteine and the closing phenylalanine or tryptophan. Each record gives: D gene, clone size, J gene, V gene, CDR3 DNA, CDR3 protein. A D gene is named only where the DNA matches it firmly. A row's size may be missing; if present it is once, few, many or a size class.

D gene: TRBD2
clone size: .
J gene: TRBJ2-7
V gene: TRBV25-1
CDR3 DNA: TGTGCCAGCAGTGGTTCTAGTGGGAGGGCCGACGAGCAGTACTTC
CDR3 protein: CASSGSSGRADEQYF

D gene: TRBD2
clone size: .
J gene: TRBJ2-5
V gene: TRBV10-3
CDR3 DNA: TGTGCCATCAGTCGGGAGGGAATAGCCCAGTACTTC
CDR3 protein: CAISREGIAQYF

D gene: .
clone size: .
J gene: TRBJ2-4
V gene: TRBV4-1
CDR3 DNA: TGCGCCAGCAGCCAAGATCTTAGTAACTTGGCCAAAAACATTCAGTACTTC
CDR3 protein: CASSQDLSNLAKNIQYF

D gene: .
clone size: .
J gene: TRBJ1-3
V gene: TRBV9
CDR3 DNA: TGTGCCAGCAGCCCCGGGGAGGGAAACACCATATATTTT
CDR3 protein: CASSPGEGNTIYF

D gene: .
clone size: .
J gene: TRBJ2-2
V gene: TRBV14
CDR3 DNA: TGTGCCAGCAAAAGGTCCCAGGGTCCGACCGGGGAGCTGTTTTTT
CDR3 protein: CASKRSQGPTGELFF

D gene: .
clone size: .
J gene: TRBJ1-5
V gene: TRBV10-2
CDR3 DNA: TGCGCCAGCAGATCCGGGGGTGGTCAGCCCCAGCATTTT
CDR3 protein: CASRSGGGQPQHF

D gene: TRBD1
clone size: once
J gene: TRBJ2-5
V gene: TRBV5-4
CDR3 DNA: TGTGCCAGCAGCCTGGGACAGGGGGACGGAGAGACCCAGTACTTC
CDR3 protein: CASSLGQGDGETQYF

D gene: TRBD1
clone size: once
J gene: TRBJ2-3
V gene: TRBV6-5
CDR3 DNA: TGTGCCAGCAGTTTCAGGGACAGATACACAGATACGCAGTATTTT
CDR3 protein: CASSFRDRYTDTQYF

D gene: TRBD2
clone size: .
J gene: TRBJ2-1
V gene: TRBV7-9
CDR3 DNA: TGTGCCAGCAGCTTACTAGCGGGAGGGGGTCACGGTGAGCAGTTCTTC
CDR3 protein: CASSLLAGGGHGEQFF

D gene: TRBD1
clone size: .
J gene: TRBJ1-1
V gene: TRBV6-6
CDR3 DNA: TGTGCCAGCCGACAGGAGGGGGCCGTAGGGACTGAAGCTTTCTTT
CDR3 protein: CASRQEGAVGTEAFF

D gene: .
clone size: .
J gene: TRBJ2-1
V gene: TRBV28
CDR3 DNA: TGTGCCAGCAGTTTACCCCAGTATGAGCAGTTCTTC
CDR3 protein: CASSLPQYEQFF

D gene: .
clone size: .
J gene: TRBJ2-3
V gene: TRBV4-1
CDR3 DNA: TGCGCCAGCAGCCAAGAACTCCGGTACACAGATACGCAGTATTTT
CDR3 protein: CASSQELRYTDTQYF

D gene: TRBD2
clone size: .
J gene: TRBJ2-5
V gene: TRBV9
CDR3 DNA: TGTGCCAGCAGCGGGACTAGCGGGAGTTTTGAGACCCAGTACTTC
CDR3 protein: CASSGTSGSFETQYF

D gene: .
clone size: .
J gene: TRBJ1-2
V gene: TRBV21-1
CDR3 DNA: TGTGCCAGCAGCAAAGTGGTTGAGGCAGGGGCGATCTATGGCTACACCTTC
CDR3 protein: CASSKVVEAGAIYGYTF

D gene: TRBD1
clone size: .
J gene: TRBJ2-7
V gene: TRBV28
CDR3 DNA: TGTGCCAGCAGTTTGCAACCGGGACAGGCAACCTACGAGCAGTACTTC
CDR3 protein: CASSLQPGQATYEQYF

D gene: TRBD1
clone size: .
J gene: TRBJ2-3
V gene: TRBV30
CDR3 DNA: TGTGCCTTGACCGGGACAGGTTTCACAGATACGCAGTATTTT
CDR3 protein: CALTGTGFTDTQYF

D gene: TRBD2
clone size: .
J gene: TRBJ2-7
V gene: TRBV19
CDR3 DNA: TGTGCCAGTAGTATCCCCAGCGGGGGCAGCTCCTACGAGCAGTACTTC
CDR3 protein: CASSIPSGGSSYEQYF

D gene: TRBD1
clone size: .
J gene: TRBJ2-7
V gene: TRBV19
CDR3 DNA: TGTGCCAGTAGATGGGGACAGGGTGGAGGCTACGAGCAGTACTTC
CDR3 protein: CASRWGQGGGYEQYF

D gene: .
clone size: .
J gene: TRBJ2-7
V gene: TRBV21-1
CDR3 DNA: TGTGCCAGCAGCAAAGGAGGGGGCTACGAGCAGTACTTC
CDR3 protein: CASSKGGGYEQYF

D gene: .
clone size: .
J gene: TRBJ2-5
V gene: TRBV19
CDR3 DNA: TGTGCCAGTAGTGGTAGCAGGGCGGAGACCCAGTACTTC
CDR3 protein: CASSGSRAETQYF

D gene: TRBD1
clone size: .
J gene: TRBJ2-7
V gene: TRBV4-3
CDR3 DNA: TGCGCCAGCAGCCAGGGGACAGTCCAAGCCTACGAGCAGTACTTC
CDR3 protein: CASSQGTVQAYEQYF

D gene: TRBD1
clone size: .
J gene: TRBJ2-7
V gene: TRBV4-3
CDR3 DNA: TGCGCCAGCAGCCAAGATCCAGGGGGCGAGCAGTACTTC
CDR3 protein: CASSQDPGGEQYF

D gene: .
clone size: .
J gene: TRBJ2-3
V gene: TRBV2
CDR3 DNA: TGTGCCAGCAAGGATAGGCTAGGCACAGATACGCAGTATTTT
CDR3 protein: CASKDRLGTDTQYF

D gene: .
clone size: .
J gene: TRBJ1-2
V gene: TRBV11-2
CDR3 DNA: TGTGCCAGCAGCTTAGTAGCGGGGGCGCATGGCTACACCTTC
CDR3 protein: CASSLVAGAHGYTF

D gene: .
clone size: .
J gene: TRBJ2-7
V gene: TRBV21-1
CDR3 DNA: TGTGCCAGCAGCAAAGCGGCCAGGGGTGTTGGGCTTCCCTACGAGCAGTACTTC
CDR3 protein: CASSKAARGVGLPYEQYF

D gene: .
clone size: .
J gene: TRBJ1-1
V gene: TRBV7-3
CDR3 DNA: TGTGCCAGCAGACCAGGGTTTTTCGATGAAGCTTTCTTT
CDR3 protein: CASRPGFFDEAFF

D gene: .
clone size: .
J gene: TRBJ2-3
V gene: TRBV9
CDR3 DNA: TGTGCCAGCAGCCCGCTCCTCTACACAGATACGCAGTATTTT
CDR3 protein: CASSPLLYTDTQYF